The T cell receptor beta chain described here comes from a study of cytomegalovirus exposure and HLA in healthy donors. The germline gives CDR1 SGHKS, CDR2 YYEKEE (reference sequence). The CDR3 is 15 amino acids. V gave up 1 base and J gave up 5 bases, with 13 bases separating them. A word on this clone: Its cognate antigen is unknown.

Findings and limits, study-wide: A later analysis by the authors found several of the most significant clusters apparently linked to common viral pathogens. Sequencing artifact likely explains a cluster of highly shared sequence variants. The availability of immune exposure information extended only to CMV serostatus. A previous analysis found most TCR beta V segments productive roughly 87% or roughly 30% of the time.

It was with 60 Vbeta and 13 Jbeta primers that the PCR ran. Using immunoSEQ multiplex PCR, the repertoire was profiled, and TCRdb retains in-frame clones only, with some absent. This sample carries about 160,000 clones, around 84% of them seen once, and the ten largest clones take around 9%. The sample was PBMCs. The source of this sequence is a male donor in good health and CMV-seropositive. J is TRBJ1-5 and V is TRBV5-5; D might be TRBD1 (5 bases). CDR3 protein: CASSLLGRGDQPQHF. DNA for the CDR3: TGTGCCAGCAGCTTGTTGGGACGGGGGGATCAGCCCCAGCATTTT. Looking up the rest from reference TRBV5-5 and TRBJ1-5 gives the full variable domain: DAGVTQSPTHLIKTRGQQVTLRCSPISGHKSVSWYQQVLGQGPQFIFQYYEKEERGRGNFPDRFSARQFPNYSSELNVNALLLGDSALYLCASSLLGRGDQPQHFGDGTRLSIL.